The source of this TCR beta chain is a study of T cells in localized non-small cell lung cancer. CDR1 is SGHTA, CDR2 FQGNSA, per germline. The CDR3 runs 14 residues. V was clipped by 0 bases and J by 5 bases, with 9 bases between them. The repertoire was sequenced with immunoSEQ multiplex PCR; TCRdb's copy has only in-frame clones and lacks some. This sample has about 78,000 clones; approximately 84% occur once, and the top ten carry approximately 3%. Study outcomes and limitations: Adjacent lung had a median approximately 57 of the 100 largest tumor clones. Higher blood T cell density tracked longer overall survival. Analysis by sequencing included only one tumor region, so heterogeneity remains possible. It was uninvolved adjacent lung that showed the highest T cell clonality, exceeding tumor.

With respect to this clone: As yet, its antigen is unknown.

The sequenced sample was peripheral blood, obtained before any cancer treatment. This TCR derives from a man aged 40 to 75 with stage I lung adenocarcinoma. The V call is TRBV7-2, the J call TRBJ2-3; perhaps TRBD2 as D (5 bases). The CDR3 bases are TGTGCCAGCAGCTTAGCGCGTGGAGGAGATACGCAGTATTTT. It specifies CASSLARGGDTQYF.